Following are 5 T cell receptor beta chains from one sample sequenced in a study of shared clonotypes between healthy human individuals. The protocol was immunoSEQ multiplex PCR, while the TCRdb copy is restricted to in-frame clones and leaves out a portion. The table includes a few million clones, approximately 95% detected once. The sample was naive CD4+ T cells from PBMCs. Regarding subset: CD45RA+ positively selected. The receptors originated from a man younger than 30 in good health. Some clones in this sample may be carry-over from other donors' samples.

The chain combines TRBV5-1 with TRBJ1-4; a weak D match, TRBD1 (5 bases). The CDR3 totals 16 residues. Germline assignment: CDR1 SGHRS and CDR2 YFSETQ. V lost 3 bases, J lost 5 bases, and 17 bases lay in between. This CDR3 reads CASSWTPRDRNEKLFF. The CDR3 region has the DNA TGCGCCAGCAGCTGGACCCCCCGGGACCGGAATGAAAAACTGTTTTTT. The full variable domain, its missing parts supplied by reference TRBV5-1 and TRBJ1-4, is KAGVTQTPRYLIKTRGQQVTLSCSPISGHRSVSWYQQTPGQGLQFLFEYFSETQRNKGNFPGRFSGRQFSNSRSEMNVSTLELGDSALYLCASSWTPRDRNEKLFFGSGTQLSVL.

The rearrangement joins TRBV6-5 to TRBJ2-5; 7 bases are shared with TRBD1. The CDR3 is 13 residues long. Per germline, CDR1 MNHEY and CDR2 SVGAGI. V lost 7 bases, J lost 5 bases, and 7 bases stayed unmatched. CDR3 loop: CASNFDRAETQYF. CDR3 DNA sequence: TGTGCCAGCAATTTCGACAGGGCGGAGACCCAGTACTTC.

Concerning this clone: The same CDR3 arises from other DNA sequences in this sample as well. This sequence joins TRBV5-1 and TRBJ2-3; 10 positions match TRBD1. J gave up 3 bases and V 0 bases, and 4 bases lay outside the gene matches. This CDR3 spans 16 amino acids. Germline CDR1 reads SGHRS; CDR2 reads YFSETQ. The CDR3 protein is CASSLGQGASTDTQYF. The CDR3 DNA is TGCGCCAGCAGCTTGGGACAGGGGGCGAGTACAGATACGCAGTATTTT. The full variable domain, completed using reference TRBV5-1 and TRBJ2-3, is KAGVTQTPRYLIKTRGQQVTLSCSPISGHRSVSWYQQTPGQGLQFLFEYFSETQRNKGNFPGRFSGRQFSNSRSEMNVSTLELGDSALYLCASSLGQGASTDTQYFGPGTRLTVL.

V gene TRBV7-9 combines with J gene TRBJ2-2, with 7 bases lining up with TRBD2. This CDR3 spans 16 amino acids. V lost 3 bases and J lost 6; bases outside the gene matches: 10. CDR1 is SEHNR, CDR2 FQNEAQ, per germline (reference sequence). CDR3 loop: CASSLWDYPSAGELFF. Here the CDR3 DNA reads TGTGCCAGCAGCTTGTGGGACTACCCCTCTGCCGGGGAGCTGTTTTTT.

This clone is a singleton in its sample. This chain links TRBV28 with TRBJ1-2; TRBD1 matches 11 bases. V lost 6 bases and J lost 1; bases outside the gene matches: 7. This CDR3 comprises 16 residues. CDR1 is MDHEN and CDR2 is SYDVKM in the germline V gene. CDR3 DNA sequence: TGTGCCAGCAGCCCCGGACAGGGGGCCGGTAACTATGGCTACACCTTC. As protein: CASSPGQGAGNYGYTF.